This TCR beta chain derives from a study of blood T cells in healthy people across ages. Study-wide results and limits: Strong correlation linked observed beta diversity and percent naive T cells. Leaving the PBMCs unsorted stopped any conclusive comparison of naive versus antigen-experienced cells.

CDR1 MNHEY and CDR2 SVGAGI come from the germline V gene. The V and J ends lost 5 bases and 3 bases, in that order; junction bases with no gene match: 7. This CDR3 has 14 amino acids. Together with a sample-barcoded 5' primer, a J-beta primer mix was included in a second PCR lasting about 7 to 11 cycles. Each cDNA molecule was tagged by a template-switch adaptor with 12 random nucleotides. The yield of each sample was at least 2.5 million CDR3-containing paired-end reads. MiXCR, applied by TCRdb to the 5' RACE reads, yields one record per CDR3 protein. The sample lists over 1,300,000 distinct CDR3 sequences, 59% occurring once. Comment on this clonotype: What it binds is unknown.

The sequenced sample was blood. The sequence was obtained from a man between 18 and 35 years old in good health. The chain uses TRBV6-5 and TRBJ2-7; 7 nucleotides line up with TRBD1. CDR3 protein: CASSNPGGIYEQYF. As DNA, the CDR3 is TGTGCCAGCAGTAACCCAGGGGGAATCTACGAGCAGTACTTC.